Shown below are 30 T cell receptor beta chains from a single sample sequenced in a study of blood T cell repertoires in COVID-19. Sequenced by immunoSEQ multiplex PCR; TCRdb stores in-frame clones only, minus some. The sample has around 24,000 clones, 86% seen once. The sequencing input was peripheral blood. Receptor source: a human donor with active COVID-19. The donor label of this sample is uncertain.

The chain combines TRBV18 with TRBJ2-7; TRBD1 agrees at 7 bases. V lost 4 bases and J lost 1; bases outside the gene matches: 4. The CDR3 is 14 amino acids. Per germline, CDR1 KGHSH and CDR2 LQKENI. For the CDR3, the DNA is TGTGCCAGCTCACGGGGACAGTCGTCCTACGAGCAGTACTTC. It specifies CASSRGQSSYEQYF.

This clone was recorded once. This chain joins TRBV2 and TRBJ1-1; 11 nucleotides line up with TRBD1. Germline CDR1 is SNHLY and CDR2 is FYNNEI. The CDR3 has 14 amino acids. The junction had 3 bases not matched to a gene; V was cut back by 6 bases and J by 3 bases. The chain's CDR3 is CASRRTGGYTEAFF. The CDR3 DNA reads TGTGCCAGCAGGCGGACAGGGGGCTACACTGAAGCTTTCTTT.

V usage is TRBV7-6 and J usage is TRBJ2-1; possibly TRBD2 for D (6 bases). The CDR3 runs to 15 residues. Germline CDR1 and CDR2: SGHVS and FNYEAQ. V lost 5 bases to trimming and J lost 9 bases, with 20 bases between them. As DNA, the CDR3 is TGTGCCAGCAGCGCCTCGGGGGTTGAGCGAGCTGAGCAGTTCTTC. Protein product: CASSASGVERAEQFF.

The chain combines TRBV20-1 with TRBJ2-5, with TRBD2 matching over 9 bases. Per germline, CDR1 DFQATT and CDR2 SNEGSKA (reference sequence). The CDR3 is 14 residues long. The V and J ends lost 3 bases and 4 bases, in that order; junction bases with no gene match: 6. The CDR3 is CSASHGGRGETQYF. CDR3 DNA: TGCAGTGCTAGTCACGGCGGGAGGGGAGAGACCCAGTACTTC.

This chain connects TRBV12-3 or TRBV12-4 to TRBJ1-1; TRBD1 aligns across 9 bases. This CDR3 is 13 amino acids long. Trimming cost V 3 bases and J 10 bases; bases outside gene matches: 6. CDR3 residues: CASSFRDRVTAFF. In nucleotides, the CDR3 is TGTGCCAGCAGTTTTCGGGACAGGGTAACAGCTTTCTTT.

This clone showed up just once. The V gene is TRBV6-5, the J gene TRBJ2-7; D may be TRBD1 (5 bases). The V gene's germline CDR1 is MNHEY and CDR2 SVGAGI. The CDR3 extends over 14 amino acids. V gave up 0 bases and J gave up 3 bases, with 9 bases separating them. DNA of the CDR3: TGTGCCAGCAGTTACTCGGTCAGGGACTACGAGCAGTACTTC. Residues: CASSYSVRDYEQYF.

This chain links TRBV19 with TRBJ1-2, with a possible D match to TRBD1 (6 bases). The CDR3 length is 18 residues. Germline V gene lookup returns CDR1 LNHDA and CDR2 SQIVND (reference sequence). With 7 bases removed from V and 0 bases from J, the gap between germline ends came to 24 bases. CDR3 region: CASTIGDESTGSNYGYTF. As DNA, the CDR3 is TGTGCCAGTACCATCGGGGATGAATCAACAGGGTCTAACTATGGCTACACCTTC.

The genes are TRBV2 and TRBJ1-1; D ambiguous. Trimming stripped 3 bases from V and 5 bases from J, with 7 bases between. The CDR3 loop spans 12 amino acids. Looked up from germline, CDR1 is SNHLY and CDR2 is FYNNEI. The CDR3 DNA follows: TGTGCCAGCAGTGAGCAGGTTACTGAAGCTTTCTTT. Encoded protein: CASSEQVTEAFF. Combining the CDR3 with reference TRBV2 and TRBJ1-1 gives the whole variable domain EPEVTQTPSHQVTQMGQEVILRCVPISNHLYFYWYRQILGQKVEFLVSFYNNEISEKSEIFDDQFSVERPDGSNFTLKIRSTKLEDSAMYFCASSEQVTEAFFGQGTRLTVV.

J is TRBJ2-1 and V is TRBV6-5; 11 nucleotides agree with TRBD2. Germline CDR1 MNHEY, CDR2 SVGAGI. V was pared by 2 bases and J by 4 bases, with 4 bases of the junction left unmatched. The CDR3 loop spans 16 amino acids. The CDR3 DNA reads TGTGCCAGCAGTTACGGGGGACTAGCGGATTACAATGAGCAGTTCTTC. Translating gives CASSYGGLADYNEQFF.

The gene calls are TRBV2 and TRBJ2-2; D might be TRBD1 (5 bases). V lost 5 bases and J 2 bases, leaving 9 bases between the germline ends. Germline CDR1 reads SNHLY; CDR2 reads FYNNEI. This CDR3 spans 14 amino acids. The CDR3: CASSTGLNTGELFF. Here the CDR3 DNA reads TGTGCCAGCAGTACAGGCCTAAACACCGGGGAGCTGTTTTTT.

This rearrangement joins TRBV18 to TRBJ1-5; D uncertain. CDR1 KGHSH and CDR2 LQKENI come from the germline V gene. Trimming removed 6 bases from V and 3 bases from J, with 9 bases in between. This CDR3 region has 13 residues. CDR3 residues: CASSQETNQPQHF. The CDR3 nucleotides are TGTGCCAGCTCGCAGGAAACCAATCAGCCCCAGCATTTT.

The chain links TRBV6-5 to TRBJ1-4; D perhaps matches TRBD1 (5 bases). Trimming took off 6 bases at V and 8 bases at J, with 16 bases between the two ends. The CDR3 runs to 14 residues. Germline-derived CDR1 and CDR2 are MNHEY and SVGAGI. The CDR3, as DNA: TGTGCCAGCAGCCGGGCGGGGGGAGACGAAAAACTGTTTTTT. This gives the protein CASSRAGGDEKLFF.

This rearrangement joins TRBV29-1 to TRBJ2-4; 11 positions agree with TRBD1. Germline-derived CDR1 and CDR2 are SQVTM and ANQGSEA. CDR3 length: 16 amino acids. The ends lost 4 bases at V and 0 bases at J; junction bases unmatched: 5. Here the CDR3 DNA reads TGCAGCGTTGTGGACAGGGGGCTCGAAGCCAAAAACATTCAGTACTTC. Translated: CSVVDRGLEAKNIQYF.

Only a few counts were recorded for this clone. The chain links TRBV7-9 to TRBJ2-7; no firm D call. The V end was cut by 3 bases, the J end by 3 bases, with 12 bases between. The CDR3 contains 14 residues. The germline CDR1 and CDR2 sequences are SEHNR and FQNEAQ (reference sequence). The CDR3 region is CASSLYTEDYEQYF. CDR3 in DNA: TGTGCCAGCAGCTTGTATACAGAAGACTACGAGCAGTACTTC.

The genes are TRBV5-5 and TRBJ1-5; TRBD1 aligns across 8 bases. The CDR3 is 16 amino acids. J was trimmed by 7 bases and V by 0 bases; bases with no gene match: 9. Germline V gives CDR1 SGHKS, CDR2 YYEKEE (reference sequence). CDR3 sequence (DNA): TGTGCCAGCAGCTTGGGTGGACAGGGAGGAGGGCAGCCCCAGCATTTT. It translates to CASSLGGQGGGQPQHF. Full variable domain (remainder filled in from reference TRBV5-5 and TRBJ1-5): DAGVTQSPTHLIKTRGQQVTLRCSPISGHKSVSWYQQVLGQGPQFIFQYYEKEERGRGNFPDRFSARQFPNYSSELNVNALLLGDSALYLCASSLGGQGGGQPQHFGDGTRLSIL.

A single count supports this clone. The V gene is TRBV4-1, the J gene TRBJ2-3; 9 positions match TRBD2. Germline V gives CDR1 MGHRA, CDR2 YSYEKL. There are 16 residues in the CDR3. Trimming cost V 6 bases and J 3 bases; bases outside gene matches: 10. Here the CDR3 DNA reads TGCGCCAGCAGACGCTCCGGGGCGGGGGGGACAGATACGCAGTATTTT. This gives the protein CASRRSGAGGTDTQYF.

The J gene is TRBJ2-1, the V gene TRBV28, with a tentative D call TRBD1 (6 bases). The germline V gene encodes CDR1 MDHEN and CDR2 SYDVKM. This CDR3 is 16 amino acids long. V was pared by 3 bases and J by 3 bases, with 15 bases between. The CDR3 DNA reads as TGTGCCAGCAGTTTTCTTGGCAGGGGAAGCTACAATGAGCAGTTCTTC. Translation: CASSFLGRGSYNEQFF. The full variable domain, its missing parts supplied by reference TRBV28 and TRBJ2-1, is DVKVTQSSRYLVKRTGEKVFLECVQDMDHENMFWYRQDPGLGLRLIYFSYDVKMKEKGDIPEGYSVSREKKERFSLILESASTNQTSMYLCASSFLGRGSYNEQFFGPGTRLTVL.

The chain has TRBV12-3 or TRBV12-4 and TRBJ1-2; a possible D gene is TRBD1 (5 bases). V lost 2 bases to trimming and J lost 4 bases, with 8 bases between them. The CDR3 loop spans 13 amino acids. In DNA, the CDR3 is TGTGCCAGCAGTTTACGGCAGGGCTATGGCTACACCTTC. Translation gives CASSLRQGYGYTF.

The chain has TRBV12-5 and TRBJ2-3; 9 positions agree with TRBD1. J was trimmed by 0 bases and V by 6 bases; bases with no gene match: 4. Germline lookup yields CDR1 LGHNT and CDR2 FRNRAP. The CDR3 runs 15 residues. CDR3 in amino acids: CASGGGQGSTDTQYF. The CDR3 coding sequence is TGTGCTAGTGGGGGGGGACAGGGAAGCACAGATACGCAGTATTTT.

The V call is TRBV7-2, the J call TRBJ2-1; no clear D gene. In germline, CDR1 is SGHTA, CDR2 FQGNSA. V was cut by 3 bases and J by 8 bases, with 11 bases left in between. This CDR3 spans 13 amino acids. CDR3 DNA sequence: TGTGCCAGCAGCTTTCAACTCCGGGATGAGCAGTTCTTC. This encodes CASSFQLRDEQFF.

The chain has TRBV5-4 and TRBJ2-7; 10 nucleotides agree with TRBD2. Losses at the gene ends were 9 bases for V and 0 bases for J; bases not matched to a gene: 12. This CDR3 is 16 amino acids long. Germline loops: CDR1 SGHNT, CDR2 YYREEE (reference sequence). CDR3 loop: CATRARTSGSSYEQYF. As DNA, the CDR3 is TGTGCCACCCGAGCACGGACTAGCGGCAGCTCCTACGAGCAGTACTTC.

The chain combines TRBV27 with TRBJ2-7; 7 bases align to TRBD2. The CDR3 spans 14 residues. From germline, CDR1 is MNHEY and CDR2 SMNVEV (reference sequence). V was clipped by 3 bases and J by 4 bases; unmatched bases: 6. The CDR3, as DNA: TGTGCCAGCAGTTTGCAGGGTAGCGGGTACGAGCAGTACTTC. This sequence encodes CASSLQGSGYEQYF.

In this sample, this clone turned up a few times. This CDR3 is CSVGGVAGNYEQYF. CDR3 nucleotides: TGCAGCGTTGGGGGCGTAGCGGGGAATTACGAGCAGTACTTC. This rearrangement joins TRBV29-1 to TRBJ2-7, with 8 bases fitting TRBD2. Per the germline V gene, CDR1 is SQVTM and CDR2 is ANQGSEA. The CDR3 loop spans 14 amino acids. Germline trimming cut 4 bases from V and 4 bases from J; bases unmatched to any gene: 9.

The rearrangement links TRBV3-1 (or the pseudogene TRBV3-2) to TRBJ2-7; 10 bases are a match to TRBD2. The CDR3 totals 12 residues. CDR1 and CDR2 from the germline V gene are LGHDT and YNNKEL (reference sequence). V was clipped by 7 bases and J by 3 bases; unmatched bases: 0. CDR3 amino acids: CASTSGGYEQYF. The CDR3 DNA follows: TGTGCCAGCACTAGCGGGGGCTACGAGCAGTACTTC.

The gene calls are TRBV7-2 and TRBJ1-4, with TRBD1 as a possible D gene (5 bases). CDR1 is SGHTA, CDR2 FQGNSA, per germline. V was clipped by 4 bases and J by 1 base, with 7 bases between them. This CDR3 comprises 14 residues. The CDR3 region is CASSWTQTNEKLFF. As DNA, the CDR3 is TGTGCCAGCAGCTGGACACAAACTAATGAAAAACTGTTTTTT.

V usage is TRBV12-3 or TRBV12-4 and J usage is TRBJ1-3; D gene unclear. The CDR3 is 13 amino acids. V was shortened by 5 bases and J by 1 base, with 6 bases between the two germline ends. The CDR3 sequence is CASSPRSGNTIYF. For the CDR3, the DNA is TGTGCCAGCAGTCCGAGATCTGGAAACACCATATATTTT.

The gene calls are TRBV21-1 and TRBJ1-5; the table gives TRBD1 as D, unverified against the DNA. TRBV21-1 is a pseudogene. This CDR3 has 19 amino acids. The CDR3 DNA is TGTGCCAGCAGCAGATACCCCACCGGGACAGGGAATGGCAATCAGCCCCAGCATTTT. This translates into CASSRYPTGTGNGNQPQHF.

This chain links TRBV7-8 with TRBJ1-1; tentative D call: TRBD1 (6 bases). CDR3 length: 14 amino acids. V lost 3 bases to trimming and J lost 6 bases, with 14 bases between them. Germline lookup yields CDR1 SGHVS and CDR2 FQNEAQ. The CDR3 region is CASSFSTGRPEAFF. The CDR3 nucleotides read TGTGCCAGCAGCTTTTCGACAGGTCGCCCTGAAGCTTTCTTT.

This chain links TRBV3-1 (or the pseudogene TRBV3-2) with TRBJ2-1; 9 bases match TRBD2. Germline trimming cut 0 bases from V and 4 bases from J; bases unmatched to any gene: 1. The CDR3 sequence is 15 residues long. Germline loops: CDR1 LGHDT, CDR2 YNNKEL (reference sequence). CDR3 in amino acids: CASSQEAGGYNEQFF. Written as DNA, the CDR3 is TGTGCCAGCAGCCAAGAGGCGGGAGGGTACAATGAGCAGTTCTTC.

This chain uses TRBV28 with TRBJ2-5; TRBD2 might be the D (6 bases). The CDR3 has 13 amino acids. Germline CDR1 MDHEN, CDR2 SYDVKM. V was pared by 5 bases and J by 4 bases, with 11 bases between. DNA for the CDR3: TGTGCCAGCAGTCTGGGGGGTGGAGAGACCCAGTACTTC. This encodes CASSLGGGETQYF.